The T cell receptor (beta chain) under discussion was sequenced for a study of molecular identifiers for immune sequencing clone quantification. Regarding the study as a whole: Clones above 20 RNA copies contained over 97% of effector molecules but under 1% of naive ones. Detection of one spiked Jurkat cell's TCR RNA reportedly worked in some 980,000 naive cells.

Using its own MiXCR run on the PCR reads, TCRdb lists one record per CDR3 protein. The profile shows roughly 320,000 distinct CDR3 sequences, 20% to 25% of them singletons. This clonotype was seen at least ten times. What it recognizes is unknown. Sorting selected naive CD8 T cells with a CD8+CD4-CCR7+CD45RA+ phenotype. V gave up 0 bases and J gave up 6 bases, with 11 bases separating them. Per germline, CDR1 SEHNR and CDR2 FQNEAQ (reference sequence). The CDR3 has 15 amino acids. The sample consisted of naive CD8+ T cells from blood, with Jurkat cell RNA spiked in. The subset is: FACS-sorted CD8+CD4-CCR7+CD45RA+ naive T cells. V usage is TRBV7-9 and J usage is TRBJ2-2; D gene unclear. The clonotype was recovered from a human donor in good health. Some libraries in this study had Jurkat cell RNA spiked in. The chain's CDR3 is CASSLAASPAGELFF. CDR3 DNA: TGTGCCAGCAGCTTAGCGGCTAGTCCGGCCGGGGAGCTGTTTTTT. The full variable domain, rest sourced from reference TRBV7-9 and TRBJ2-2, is DTGVSQNPRHKITKRGQNVTFRCDPISEHNRLYWYRQTLGQGPEFLTYFQNEAQLEKSRLLSDRFSAERPKGSFSTLEIQRTEQGDSAMYLCASSLAASPAGELFFGEGSRLTVL.